The rows below give T cell receptor beta chains drawn from one sample of a study of tumor T cells in aggressive B-cell lymphoma. TCRdb keeps only in-frame clones here, not all; method: immunoSEQ multiplex PCR. The table records around 3,300 clones, 86% of them present only once. Sequenced input: tumor tissue. These receptor sequences come from an adult with diffuse large B cell lymphoma. Each CDR3 is given with its conserved first and last residue. Each record gives: V gene, J gene, CDR3 protein.

V gene: TRBV5-1; J gene: TRBJ1-1; CDR3 protein: CASRDNTVDTEAFF
V gene: TRBV6-1; J gene: TRBJ2-5; CDR3 protein: CASGSSGRGQETQYF
V gene: TRBV19; J gene: TRBJ2-6; CDR3 protein: CASSIRSARAISGANVLTF
V gene: TRBV30; J gene: TRBJ1-5; CDR3 protein: CAWSPPGTGGNQPQHF
V gene: TRBV19; J gene: TRBJ2-2; CDR3 protein: CASSIGSGSNTGELFF
V gene: TRBV15; J gene: TRBJ1-5; CDR3 protein: CATSTGTGDNQPQHF
V gene: TRBV5-1; J gene: TRBJ1-1; CDR3 protein: CASSLVLYTTEAFF
V gene: TRBV29-1; J gene: TRBJ2-1; CDR3 protein: CSVEPTTSDYNEQFF
V gene: TRBV6-4; J gene: TRBJ2-1; CDR3 protein: CASSDSGGSFGEQFF
V gene: TRBV2; J gene: TRBJ1-2; CDR3 protein: CASSETPGNYGYTF
V gene: TRBV18; J gene: TRBJ2-7; CDR3 protein: CASSPLRGEQYF
V gene: TRBV6-5; J gene: TRBJ1-3; CDR3 protein: CASSPLGFSGNTIYF
V gene: TRBV4-2; J gene: TRBJ2-7; CDR3 protein: CASSPGGSSYEQYF
V gene: TRBV28; J gene: TRBJ2-1; CDR3 protein: CASSLPPGLAGGRPYNEQFF
V gene: TRBV29-1; J gene: TRBJ2-5; CDR3 protein: CSVYREETQYF
V gene: TRBV27; J gene: TRBJ2-6; CDR3 protein: CASRGGGSLGANVLTF
V gene: TRBV7-9; J gene: TRBJ2-1; CDR3 protein: CASSLAESSYNEQFF
V gene: TRBV27; J gene: TRBJ1-2; CDR3 protein: CASYQGQGSLDGYTF
V gene: TRBV4-2; J gene: TRBJ2-1; CDR3 protein: CASSPRTSGSSDEQFF
V gene: TRBV7-9; J gene: TRBJ2-1; CDR3 protein: CASSPVNEQFF
V gene: TRBV29-1; J gene: TRBJ2-7; CDR3 protein: CSVDGRNSYEQYF
V gene: TRBV7-2; J gene: TRBJ2-3; CDR3 protein: CASSSGTGKDTQYF
V gene: TRBV19; J gene: TRBJ2-1; CDR3 protein: CTSRGLLGGFF
V gene: TRBV7-3; J gene: TRBJ1-1; CDR3 protein: CASSLVWNTEAFF
V gene: TRBV4-1; J gene: TRBJ2-5; CDR3 protein: CASSQDWQGVLDETQYF
V gene: TRBV28; J gene: TRBJ1-2; CDR3 protein: CASSRGAGEGYTF
V gene: TRBV30; J gene: TRBJ2-2; CDR3 protein: CAWTSGTGELFF
V gene: TRBV12-5; J gene: TRBJ1-1; CDR3 protein: CASGLTRGGNTEAFF
V gene: TRBV11-2; J gene: TRBJ2-7; CDR3 protein: CASSWGEKGSYEQYF
V gene: TRBV9; J gene: TRBJ2-1; CDR3 protein: CASSANYEQFF
V gene: TRBV19; J gene: TRBJ1-5; CDR3 protein: CATHRGPFSNQPQHF
V gene: TRBV7-2; J gene: TRBJ2-7; CDR3 protein: CASSQDRGREQYF
V gene: TRBV27; J gene: TRBJ1-3; CDR3 protein: CASSFTGITGNTIYF
V gene: TRBV29-1; J gene: TRBJ1-1; CDR3 protein: CSVARERGYRTFF
V gene: TRBV4-1; J gene: TRBJ1-2; CDR3 protein: CASSQETGVYGYTF
V gene: TRBV10-3; J gene: TRBJ2-7; CDR3 protein: CAISGEGGSIHEQYF
V gene: TRBV11-2; J gene: TRBJ1-4; CDR3 protein: CASSLGNRGPEKLFF
V gene: TRBV28; J gene: TRBJ1-1; CDR3 protein: CASSLGSAGEAFF
V gene: TRBV18; J gene: TRBJ2-7; CDR3 protein: CASSHGLAASSYEQYF
V gene: TRBV9; J gene: TRBJ2-3; CDR3 protein: CASSVSLSTDTQYF
V gene: TRBV19; J gene: TRBJ2-2; CDR3 protein: CASSQTGLTGELFF
V gene: TRBV7-9; J gene: TRBJ1-5; CDR3 protein: CASSFGVESQPQHF
V gene: TRBV4-1; J gene: TRBJ1-6; CDR3 protein: CASSQASQGQDSPLHF
V gene: TRBV14; J gene: TRBJ2-7; CDR3 protein: CASSQESGARGEQYF
V gene: TRBV4-1; J gene: TRBJ2-7; CDR3 protein: CASSQGLGLGDEQYF
V gene: TRBV14; J gene: TRBJ2-5; CDR3 protein: CASSQGGPETQYF
V gene: TRBV5-1; J gene: TRBJ2-4; CDR3 protein: CASSFNAGGVVNIQYF
V gene: TRBV5-5; J gene: TRBJ1-5; CDR3 protein: CASSLLLNQPQHF
V gene: TRBV15; J gene: TRBJ2-7; CDR3 protein: CATSRDGGSTGPSEQYF
V gene: TRBV29-1; J gene: TRBJ2-7; CDR3 protein: CSVEALQEPYEQYF
V gene: TRBV7-6; J gene: TRBJ1-2; CDR3 protein: CASSPNTARDGYTF